This T cell receptor (beta chain) was documented in a study of T-cell reconstitution after alpha-beta-depleted transplantation in children. About this clonotype itself: The target antigen is unknown.

Study-wide results and limits: Recipient T cells and thymic progenitors that survived gave rise to the high TCRbeta diversity observed at day 60 in some patients. A year post-transplant, T-cell counts and diversity derived mostly from newly produced T cells. The study reportedly traced alpha-beta T cells about two months after transplant to several hundred expanded graft clones.

During its preparation, the TCRbeta library received unique molecular identifiers. TCRdb re-called the PCR reads through MiXCR, storing one row per CDR3 protein. The table has approximately 400,000 distinct CDR3 sequences, under 20% seen once; the top ten hold around 30%. There are 17 residues in the CDR3. This material consisted of PBMCs, mostly from graft donor cells, taken 360 days after TCRalphabeta/CD19-depleted stem cell transplant. This sequence was found in a boy in the first two years of life who had a stem cell transplant for Wiskott-Aldrich syndrome, so the T cells may come from the graft donor. V and J are TRBV21-1 and TRBJ2-7; the table's D gene call, TRBD1, was not cross checked with the DNA. TRBV21-1 is tagged as a pseudogene. CDR3 bases: TGTGCCAGCAGCTTAAAGGGGGAAGAGTTCTCCTCCTACGAGCAGTACTTC. Residues: CASSLKGEEFSSYEQYF.